Shown below are 17 T cell receptor beta chains from a single sample sequenced in a study of cytomegalovirus exposure and HLA in healthy donors (dated by TCRdb to 2016 to 2017). The library was built by means of the immunoSEQ multiplex PCR assay. For the multiplex PCR, a mixture combining 60 forward primers for TCR Vbeta segments and 13 reverse primers for TCR Jbeta segments was used. TCRdb carries this immuneACCESS record with in-frame sequences only. Its versions omit some clonotypes, under half of them owing to an unresolved V gene in the studies checked, with the rest unexplained. The table for this sample lists around 130,000 clones; around 86% of them were counted only once. Together, the top ten hold 1.2% of the sample. The material sequenced was PBMCs. All receptors come from a female donor in good health and CMV-seronegative.

There are a few counts of this clone. The chain is built from TRBV5-1 and TRBJ2-5, with D perhaps TRBD2 (6 bases). V lost 2 bases to trimming and J lost 3 bases, with 8 bases between them. Germline values: CDR1 SGHRS, CDR2 YFSETQ. The CDR3 consists of 13 residues. CDR3 sequence (DNA): TGCGCCAGCAGCTTTGCTAGCGAAGAGACCCAGTACTTC. Translated: CASSFASEETQYF. The whole variable domain, filled in from reference TRBV5-1 and TRBJ2-5, reads KAGVTQTPRYLIKTRGQQVTLSCSPISGHRSVSWYQQTPGQGLQFLFEYFSETQRNKGNFPGRFSGRQFSNSRSEMNVSTLELGDSALYLCASSFASEETQYFGPGTRLLVL.

The chain links TRBV27 to TRBJ2-1; the match to TRBD2 covers 8 bases. From germline, CDR1 is MNHEY and CDR2 SMNVEV (reference sequence). With V trimmed by 5 bases and J by 4 bases, 4 bases remained unmatched. This CDR3 has 14 amino acids. This CDR3 reads CASSPGLVYNEQFF. CDR3 in DNA: TGTGCCAGCAGTCCGGGACTAGTTTACAATGAGCAGTTCTTC.

The chain recombines TRBV28 with TRBJ2-5; 10 positions agree with TRBD2. CDR1 MDHEN and CDR2 SYDVKM come from the germline V gene. The V gene end was trimmed by 6 bases and the J gene end by 1 base; junction bases not matched to a gene: 5. The CDR3 has 15 residues. The CDR3 DNA reads as TGTGCCAGCAGCTCCGGACTAGCGGTCCAAGAGACCCAGTACTTC. This translates into CASSSGLAVQETQYF. The full variable domain, with the rest looked up from reference TRBV28 and TRBJ2-5, is DVKVTQSSRYLVKRTGEKVFLECVQDMDHENMFWYRQDPGLGLRLIYFSYDVKMKEKGDIPEGYSVSREKKERFSLILESASTNQTSMYLCASSSGLAVQETQYFGPGTRLLVL.

The J gene is TRBJ1-3, the V gene TRBV4-1, with D possibly TRBD1 on 6 matching bases. The V end was cut by 1 base, the J end by 0 bases, with 16 bases between. The germline V gene has CDR1 MGHRA and CDR2 YSYEKL. The CDR3 runs 18 residues. CDR3 DNA sequence: TGCGCCAGCAGCCAAGGGTGGGAGGGGGGCTACTCTGGAAACACCATATATTTT. Protein: CASSQGWEGGYSGNTIYF.

The genes are TRBV5-6 and TRBJ2-5, with 13 bases lining up with TRBD2. The CDR3 has 17 residues. Germline V gene lookup returns CDR1 SGHDT and CDR2 YYEEEE. Losses at the gene ends were 3 bases for V and 2 bases for J; bases not matched to a gene: 7. This chain's CDR3 is CASSSNGLAGDQETQYF. The CDR3 DNA sequence: TGTGCCAGCAGCTCGAACGGACTAGCGGGAGATCAAGAGACCCAGTACTTC.

The CDR3 is CASILRQGGLETQYF. The CDR3 bases are TGCGCCAGCATCCTTAGGCAGGGGGGCCTGGAGACCCAGTACTTC. This chain uses TRBV5-1 with TRBJ2-5; possible D gene TRBD1, 7 bases. The CDR3 has 15 amino acids. Looked up from germline, CDR1 is SGHRS and CDR2 is YFSETQ. Trimming stripped 6 bases from V and 5 bases from J, with 20 bases between. The complete variable domain, with remaining parts taken from reference TRBV5-1 and TRBJ2-5, reads KAGVTQTPRYLIKTRGQQVTLSCSPISGHRSVSWYQQTPGQGLQFLFEYFSETQRNKGNFPGRFSGRQFSNSRSEMNVSTLELGDSALYLCASILRQGGLETQYFGPGTRLLVL.

V and J are TRBV6-4 and TRBJ2-1; 8 bases align to TRBD1. Germline V gene data show CDR1 as MRHNA and CDR2 as SNTAGT. Germline trimming cut 6 bases from V and 9 bases from J; bases unmatched to any gene: 4. The CDR3 consists of 12 residues. This CDR3 reads CASSRGQGEQFF. The CDR3 DNA sequence: TGTGCCAGCAGCAGGGGGCAGGGTGAGCAGTTCTTC.

The chain links TRBV2 to TRBJ1-5; D might be TRBD1 (5 bases). Germline CDR1 is SNHLY and CDR2 is FYNNEI. The CDR3 has 14 residues. Trimming took off 4 bases at V and 1 base at J, with 8 bases between the two ends. Here the CDR3 reads CASSATVSNQPQHF. The CDR3 DNA follows: TGTGCCAGCAGTGCGACAGTCAGCAATCAGCCCCAGCATTTT.

This sequence joins TRBV30 and TRBJ2-7; 7 bases match TRBD2. This CDR3 comprises 16 residues. Germline CDR1 and CDR2: GTSNPN and SVGIG (reference sequence). V trimming: 5 bases; J trimming: 6 bases; junction bases outside the gene matches: 19. This chain's CDR3 is CAWGSRRAGRAFEQYF. In DNA form, the CDR3 reads TGTGCCTGGGGCTCCAGGAGGGCGGGGAGGGCCTTCGAGCAGTACTTC.

Here the CDR3 reads CASSYSERGLNTEAFF. For the CDR3, the DNA is TGTGCCAGCAGTTACTCAGAGCGGGGGCTGAACACTGAAGCTTTCTTT. The chain recombines TRBV6-5 with TRBJ1-1; possible D gene TRBD1, 6 bases. Germline-derived CDR1 and CDR2 are MNHEY and SVGAGI. The CDR3 sequence is 16 residues long. V was pared by 0 bases and J by 0 bases, with 11 bases between.

The chain uses TRBV13 and TRBJ2-5; TRBD2 aligns across 7 bases. The V and J ends lost 3 bases and 0 bases, in that order; junction bases with no gene match: 1. From germline, CDR1 is PRHDT and CDR2 FYEKMQ (reference sequence). The CDR3 totals 14 residues. In nucleotides, the CDR3 is TGTGCCAGCAGCTTCCTAGCGGACCAAGAGACCCAGTACTTC. Its protein product is CASSFLADQETQYF.

V is TRBV20-1 and J is TRBJ2-7; no firm D call. The CDR3 covers 11 residues. The V gene's germline CDR1 is DFQATT and CDR2 SNEGSKA (reference sequence). Trimming took 6 bases from V and 2 from J, leaving 8 bases between them. CDR3 bases: TGCAGTGCACCTCGGGCCTACGAGCAGTACTTC. It yields the protein CSAPRAYEQYF.

The chain recombines TRBV28 with TRBJ2-5; D is ambiguous. V lost 1 base and J 0 bases, leaving 6 bases between the germline ends. Germline CDR1 MDHEN, CDR2 SYDVKM. The CDR3 consists of 14 residues. CDR3 amino acids: CASSLSLNQETQYF. The CDR3 DNA reads as TGTGCCAGCAGTTTATCGCTAAACCAAGAGACCCAGTACTTC.

This clone was seen a handful of times. The gene calls are TRBV30 and TRBJ2-1; D might be TRBD1 (6 bases). The germline gives CDR1 GTSNPN, CDR2 SVGIG (reference sequence). With 2 bases removed from V and 5 bases from J, the gap between germline ends came to 10 bases. CDR3 length: 13 amino acids. This CDR3 reads CAWSHGQHNEQFF. In nucleotides, the CDR3 is TGTGCCTGGAGTCATGGACAGCACAATGAGCAGTTCTTC.

This rearrangement joins TRBV9 to TRBJ2-1; D unresolved. V lost 3 bases and J 8 bases, leaving 12 bases between the germline ends. Germline V gene data show CDR1 as SGDLS and CDR2 as YYNGEE. The CDR3 length is 13 residues. Written as DNA, the CDR3 is TGTGCCAGCAGCGCTAGAATCGGCGATGAGCAGTTCTTC. Encoded protein: CASSARIGDEQFF.

The chain uses TRBV7-9 and TRBJ2-1; D perhaps matches TRBD1 (6 bases). The CDR3 length is 14 residues. V lost 3 bases to trimming and J lost 7 bases, with 13 bases between them. Germline V gene sequence: CDR1 SEHNR, CDR2 FQNEAQ (reference sequence). CDR3 amino acids: CASSLAKQGNEQFF. The CDR3 DNA follows: TGTGCCAGCAGCTTGGCCAAACAGGGAAATGAGCAGTTCTTC.

The V gene is TRBV19, the J gene TRBJ1-5; weak D call: TRBD1 (6 bases). CDR1 and CDR2 from the germline V gene are LNHDA and SQIVND (reference sequence). Deletions cut 5 bases from V and 6 bases from J, with 11 bases between. This CDR3 is built from 13 residues. CDR3 bases: TGTGCCAGTAGTTGGGGACATGTTCAGCCCCAGCATTTT. Translation: CASSWGHVQPQHF.